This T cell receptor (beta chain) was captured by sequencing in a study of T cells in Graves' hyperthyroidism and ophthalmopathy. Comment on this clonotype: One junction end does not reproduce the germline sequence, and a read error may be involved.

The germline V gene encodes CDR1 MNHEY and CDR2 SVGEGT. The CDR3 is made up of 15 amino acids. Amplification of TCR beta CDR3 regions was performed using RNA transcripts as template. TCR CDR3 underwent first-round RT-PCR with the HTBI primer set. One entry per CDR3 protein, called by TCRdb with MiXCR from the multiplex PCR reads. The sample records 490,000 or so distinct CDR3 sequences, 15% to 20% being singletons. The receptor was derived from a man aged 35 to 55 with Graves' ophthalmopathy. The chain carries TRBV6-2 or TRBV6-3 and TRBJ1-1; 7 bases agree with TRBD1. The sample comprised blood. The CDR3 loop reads CASNYRGGGTTEAFF. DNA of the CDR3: TGTGCCAGCAATTACAGGGGAGGGGGGACCACTGAAGCTTTCTTT.